This is a list of T cell receptor beta chains from one sample in a study of immune heterogeneity within non-small cell lung tumors. TCRdb independently ran MiXCR on the multiplex PCR reads; one entry per CDR3 protein. The profile covers 3,200 or so distinct CDR3 sequences, with about a fifth appearing a single time and 16% taken by the ten largest. The sample consisted of lung tumor tissue. The receptors derive from a man aged 55 to 70 with non-small cell lung cancer. Both conserved end residues are part of each CDR3. A D gene is named only where the DNA matches it firmly. Part of the rows lack a size; the others show once, few, many or a class for expanded clones.

>TRBV6-1|-|medium-sized|TRBJ2-2
TGTGCCAGCAGCCCACAGGGGAACACCGGGGAGCTGTTTTTT
CASSPQGNTGELFF
>TRBV28|-|medium-sized|TRBJ1-1
TGTGCCAGCAGTTCTGCCACTGAAGCTTTCTTT
CASSSATEAFF
>TRBV13|-|many|TRBJ1-1
TGTGCCAGCAGCCCTGCCGGGACCCAAGGTATCACTGAAGCTTTCTTT
CASSPAGTQGITEAFF
>TRBV20-1|-|few|TRBJ2-3
TGCAGTGCTAGCACTCCTGACGGGAGTATCACAGATACGCAGTATTTT
CSASTPDGSITDTQYF
>TRBV24-1|-|few|TRBJ2-5
TGTGCCACCAGTGAGCCCCAGAGAGGGGAGACCCAGTACTTC
CATSEPQRGETQYF
>TRBV27|TRBD2|medium-sized|TRBJ2-7
TGTGCCAGCAGGTTAGCGGGAGACTCCTACGAGCAGTACTTC
CASRLAGDSYEQYF
>TRBV2|TRBD1|medium-sized|TRBJ2-3
TGTGCCAGCAGTGGACAGGGTTTCTCAGATACGCAGTATTTT
CASSGQGFSDTQYF
>TRBV6-1|TRBD1|medium-sized|TRBJ1-1
TGTGCCAGCAGTGAATATTTGGGACAGGAGACTGAAGCTTTCTTT
CASSEYLGQETEAFF
>TRBV10-3|-|large|TRBJ2-7
TGTGCCATCAGTGAGGTATCGGGGGGCGCCCCCTACGAGCAGTACTTC
CAISEVSGGAPYEQYF
>TRBV5-6|-|medium-sized|TRBJ1-4
TGTGCCAGCAGCTTGTTTGAGGCCAATCTTAATGAAAAACTGTTTTTT
CASSLFEANLNEKLFF
>TRBV20-1|TRBD2|medium-sized|TRBJ2-3
TGCAGTGCTGGGGTAAAGGGAGGGACAGATACGCAGTATTTT
CSAGVKGGTDTQYF
>TRBV6-1|-|medium-sized|TRBJ1-6
TGTGCCAGCAGTACTTCAGACAGGCCGGGAATTTCACCCCTCCACTTT
CASSTSDRPGISPLHF
>TRBV15|-|medium-sized|TRBJ2-1
TGTGCCACCAGCAGAGATCTTGCTGATGAGCAGTTCTTC
CATSRDLADEQFF
>TRBV20-1|-|-|TRBJ2-3
TGCAGTGCCCGGGGTGGGGGGGGATGGGGGGCGGGAGAAGGCACAGATACGCAGTATTTT
CSARGGGGWGAGEGTDTQYF
>TRBV28|-|medium-sized|TRBJ1-1
TGTGCCAGCAGAATGGGGGGAAGGCACACTGAAGCTTTCTTT
CASRMGGRHTEAFF
>TRBV12-3/TRBV12-4|-|medium-sized|TRBJ2-7
TGTGCCAGCAGTTTAACGGGAGCACCCTACGAGCAGTACTTC
CASSLTGAPYEQYF
>TRBV24-1|TRBD2|medium-sized|TRBJ2-1
TGTGCCACCAGTGATCCTAGCGGGAGTGGTAACAATGAGCAGTTCTTC
CATSDPSGSGNNEQFF
>TRBV4-1|TRBD1|-|TRBJ2-3
TGCGCCAGCAGCCAGGGGACAGGGTTGAACACAGATACGCAGTATTTT
CASSQGTGLNTDTQYF
>TRBV19|TRBD1|-|TRBJ1-1
TGTGCCACCCCCGACAGGGAGAGGACTGAAGCTTTCTTT
CATPDRERTEAFF
>TRBV5-1|TRBD1|many|TRBJ2-5
TGCGCCAGCAACATAGGACAGGGCCAAGAGACCCAGTACTTC
CASNIGQGQETQYF
>TRBV30|TRBD1|large|TRBJ1-6
TGTGCCTGGACTTTCGGACAGGGGGCACCTAATTCACCCCTCCACTTT
CAWTFGQGAPNSPLHF
>TRBV12-3/TRBV12-4|-|medium-sized|TRBJ2-3
TGTGCCAGCAGCCCCCAGGTAGCGGGCACAGATACGCAGTATTTT
CASSPQVAGTDTQYF